A selection of T cell receptor beta chains follows, all from one sample in a study of cytomegalovirus exposure and HLA in healthy donors. Profiling relied on immunoSEQ multiplex PCR, and the TCRdb table lists in-frame clones only, not all of them. This table holds 90,000 to 130,000 clones, about 70% found once. Sample: PBMCs. The receptors originated from a young woman in good health and CMV-seronegative. Both conserved end residues are part of each CDR3. The D gene is left open where the match is weak. For some rows the clone size is stated as once, few or many, or as a class when expanded; others skip it.

TRBV5-1,few,NA,TRBJ2-2,TGCGCCAGCAGCTTACAGAACACCGGGGAGCTGTTTTTT,CASSLQNTGELFF
TRBV6-5,NA,NA,TRBJ1-1,TGTGCCAGCAGTTACTCGAGGGCAGACGAAGCTTTCTTT,CASSYSRADEAFF
TRBV4-1,NA,TRBD1,TRBJ2-5,TGCGCCAGCAGCCAAGGGACAGGGACCCAAGAGACCCAGTACTTC,CASSQGTGTQETQYF
TRBV6-1,NA,NA,TRBJ2-2,TGTGCTTGCGAGTGGGAGTGGGACACCGGGGAGCTGTTTTTT,CACEWEWDTGELFF
TRBV6-1,few,NA,TRBJ2-7,TGTGCCAGCAGAGCGCTAGTCCTGGTCGAGCAGTACTTC,CASRALVLVEQYF
TRBV15,NA,TRBD1,TRBJ2-7,TGTGCCACCAGCAGAGATTGGGGCAGGGGGCGCGGTTACGAGCAGTACTTC,CATSRDWGRGRGYEQYF
TRBV13,NA,TRBD1,TRBJ1-1,TGTGCCAGCAGCTTCCCGACAGGGGGCCTTGAAGCTTTCTTT,CASSFPTGGLEAFF
TRBV27,NA,TRBD1,TRBJ2-1,TGTGCCAGCAGTTTTAAGGGGGCCTCCTACAATGAGCAGTTCTTC,CASSFKGASYNEQFF
TRBV7-9,NA,TRBD1,TRBJ1-1,TGTGCCAGCAGCCCTAGACAGGGGCTCTCAAGTGAAGCTTTCTTT,CASSPRQGLSSEAFF
TRBV28,NA,TRBD1,TRBJ1-5,TGTGCCAGCAGTTTACCTCCGGGACAGGGAACTCAGCCCCAGCATTTT,CASSLPPGQGTQPQHF
TRBV6-5,NA,NA,TRBJ2-1,TGTGCCAGCAGAAAGGGGTACAATGAGCAGTTCTTC,CASRKGYNEQFF
TRBV2,NA,TRBD1,TRBJ2-7,TGTGCCAGCAGGGGACAGGGGGCCTCCTACGAGCAGTACTTC,CASRGQGASYEQYF
TRBV19,once,NA,TRBJ1-5,TGTGCCAGTACCCAGTTCGGCAATCAGCCCCAGCATTTT,CASTQFGNQPQHF
TRBV2,NA,TRBD1,TRBJ1-2,TGTGCCAGCAGTGAGTTCCTGACAGGGGGATTTGATGACTACACCTTC,CASSEFLTGGFDDYTF
TRBV30,once,TRBD2,TRBJ2-3,TGTGCCTGGAGTACCCCCTTAGCGGGAACAGATACGCAGTATTTT,CAWSTPLAGTDTQYF
TRBV7-8,NA,NA,TRBJ2-2,TGTGCCAGCAGCTTAGGTCGGGTGAACACCGGGGAGCTGTTTTTT,CASSLGRVNTGELFF
TRBV30,NA,NA,TRBJ1-2,TGTGCCTGGAGTGTACGAAGTTCGCAAGGAGGTTACCTGGATTATGGCTACACCTTC,CAWSVRSSQGGYLDYGYTF
TRBV5-4,few,NA,TRBJ2-3,TGTGCCAGCAGCTTGGAACCGGGTGTATCGGATACGCAGTATTTT,CASSLEPGVSDTQYF
TRBV7-6,NA,TRBD1,TRBJ1-1,TGTGCCAGCAGCCCGAGGACAGGGGGTACTGAAGCTTTCTTT,CASSPRTGGTEAFF
TRBV28,NA,NA,TRBJ2-6,TGTGCCAGCAGTTCCGCCGGGACTGGGGCCAACGTCCTGACTTTC,CASSSAGTGANVLTF
TRBV19,few,NA,TRBJ2-7,TGTGCCAGTAGTGCAGGGGTAACCTACGAGCAGTACTTC,CASSAGVTYEQYF
TRBV5-1,NA,TRBD2,TRBJ2-5,TGCGCCAGCAGCTTGGGAAGCGGGGGGGCCTTTGGAGAGACCCAGTACTTC,CASSLGSGGAFGETQYF
TRBV27,NA,TRBD1,TRBJ1-5,TGTGCCAGCAGGCGCAAAGGGACAGTAGCTTATAGCAATCAGCCCCAGCATTTT,CASRRKGTVAYSNQPQHF
TRBV27,few,NA,TRBJ2-7,TGTGCCAGCAGTGCCCCCTGGAGCGAGCAGTACTTC,CASSAPWSEQYF
TRBV15,few,TRBD2,TRBJ2-1,TGTGCCACCAGCACCCAGCGGGAGGGCCCCAATGAGCAGTTCTTC,CATSTQREGPNEQFF
TRBV13,NA,NA,TRBJ1-1,TGTGCCAGCAGCTTAAAATCGGACAGCCTCATGAACACTGAAGCTTTCTTT,CASSLKSDSLMNTEAFF
TRBV5-4,NA,TRBD1,TRBJ1-2,TGTGCCAGCAGCTTGGCGGGGGGACAGGGGCCCTTAATATATGGCTACACCTTC,CASSLAGGQGPLIYGYTF
TRBV5-6,NA,NA,TRBJ1-4,TGTGCCAGCAGCTTGACAGGCAGTATCGAAAAACTGTTTTTT,CASSLTGSIEKLFF
TRBV30,few,NA,TRBJ1-1,TGTGCCTCCACGAAAGAACAGGGGAACACTGAAGCTTTCTTT,CASTKEQGNTEAFF
TRBV5-8,once,NA,TRBJ1-3,TGTGCCAGCAGCTTGTGGGGCACAAGGCACTCTGGAAACACCATATATTTT,CASSLWGTRHSGNTIYF
TRBV6-5,NA,TRBD1,TRBJ1-1,TGTGCCAGCAGGCCTTCACAGGGGGCAGGGGCTGAAGCTTTCTTT,CASRPSQGAGAEAFF
TRBV6-5,few,NA,TRBJ1-2,TGTGCCAGCAGAGCACCCGGGACAAGCTATGGCTACACCTTC,CASRAPGTSYGYTF
TRBV18,NA,TRBD1,TRBJ1-1,TGTGCCAGCTCACCGGGACAGGGGACAGGTGAAGCTTTCTTT,CASSPGQGTGEAFF
TRBV12-5,few,NA,TRBJ1-5,TGTGCTAGTGGTTTGGTGGCTCAGCCCCAGCATTTT,CASGLVAQPQHF
TRBV4-2,few,TRBD1,TRBJ1-6,TGTGCCAGCAGACCTACCGGGACAGGGGGAAATAATTCACCCCTCCACTTT,CASRPTGTGGNNSPLHF
TRBV7-9,few,NA,TRBJ1-1,TGTGCCAGCAGCCCTCAACAGGGTAGGAAGGCTTTCTTT,CASSPQQGRKAFF
TRBV29-1,NA,NA,TRBJ2-7,TGCAGCGTTGAAAAGTTGGGGGGATACGAGCAGTACTTC,CSVEKLGGYEQYF
TRBV23-1,NA,NA,TRBJ1-2,TGCGCCAGCAGTCCCAGGAGGTTTTATGGCTACACCTTC,CASSPRRFYGYTF
TRBV5-4,NA,TRBD2,TRBJ2-3,TGTGCCAGCAGCCCAGCATCGGCGGGAGCTAGCACAGATACGCAGTATTTT,CASSPASAGASTDTQYF
TRBV6-5,NA,NA,TRBJ2-7,TGTGCCAGCAGTTACTCGAAACAGGAACCCTACGAGCAGTACTTC,CASSYSKQEPYEQYF
TRBV30,NA,NA,TRBJ1-4,TGTGCCTGGAGTGACTGGGGGGGAGAAAAACTGTTTTTT,CAWSDWGGEKLFF
TRBV7-8,few,TRBD2,TRBJ2-7,TGTGCCAGCAGCCGACAACTAGCGGGGACACCCCTCTCCTACGAGCAGTACTTC,CASSRQLAGTPLSYEQYF
TRBV30,NA,TRBD2,TRBJ2-1,TGTGCCTGGAGTGTACGGGGACTAGCGCCTTACAATGAGCAGTTCTTC,CAWSVRGLAPYNEQFF
TRBV30,NA,TRBD1,TRBJ1-5,TGTGCCCTGGGACAGGGCGGCAATCAGCCCCAGCATTTT,CALGQGGNQPQHF
TRBV19,NA,TRBD2,TRBJ2-7,TGTGCCAGTAGTATAGTGGGCGGGACTAGCGGATTGCACTCCTACGAGCAGTACTTC,CASSIVGGTSGLHSYEQYF
TRBV5-1,NA,TRBD1,TRBJ1-4,TGCGCCAGCAGCTCGGGACAGGGTAATGAAAAACTGTTTTTT,CASSSGQGNEKLFF
TRBV7-9,NA,TRBD1,TRBJ1-1,TGTGCCAGCAGCCTAAGTGGAACAGGGGGATTAACTGAAGCTTTCTTT,CASSLSGTGGLTEAFF